This paragraph reports one T cell receptor (beta chain). This entry belongs to a study of OX40 agonist ivuxolimab in advanced cancers. On the study more broadly: Of the participants, under 50% had some prior anti-PD-1, anti-PD-L1 or anti-CTLA-4 therapy, which was allowed.

The length of the CDR3 is 17 residues. Looked up from germline, CDR1 is MGHRA and CDR2 is YSYEKL. The V segment lost 3 bases and the J segment 1 base; nucleotides outside the gene matches: 6. The repertoire was sequenced with immunoSEQ multiplex PCR; TCRdb's copy has only in-frame clones and lacks some. The table shows 50,000 or so clones, with over 70% occurring only once. The rearrangement uses TRBV4-1 and TRBJ2-3, with TRBD2 matching 11 bases. This TCR was recovered from an adult with an advanced solid tumor such as melanoma, head and neck, liver or kidney cancer. The sample in question was CD4+ or CD8+ T cells sorted from blood, obtained in a trial of the OX40 agonist ivuxolimab. CDR3 protein: CASSQASGGPGTDTQYF. CDR3 nucleotides: TGCGCCAGCAGCCAGGCTAGCGGGGGGCCTGGCACAGATACGCAGTATTTT.